The entry below gives a single T cell receptor beta chain sequence along with its context. As yet, its antigen is unknown. These data are taken from a study of cytomegalovirus exposure and HLA in healthy donors. Findings and caveats of the study: Sequencing depth across donors, presence/absence analyses assumed, was roughly uniform. In a later analysis, a missense DCLRE1C variant was linked to TCR beta V- and J-gene trimming.

PCR employed 60 Vbeta and 13 Jbeta primers. TCRdb's copy holds only in-frame clones and misses some; the assay was immunoSEQ multiplex PCR. Of 90,000 to 130,000 clones listed, roughly 80% were seen once; the top ten hold more than 20%. Germline V gene lookup returns CDR1 WNHNN and CDR2 SYGVQD (reference sequence). Losses at the gene ends were 5 bases for V and 5 bases for J; bases not matched to a gene: 5. The CDR3 is made up of 14 amino acids. Sequenced material: PBMCs. This receptor was identified in a man aged 30-40 years in good health and CMV-seropositive. This chain joins TRBV10-1 and TRBJ1-4; 7 bases align to TRBD1. The CDR3 here is CASSPGQPNEKLFF. In nucleotides, the CDR3 is TGCGCCAGCAGTCCGGGACAGCCAAATGAAAAACTGTTTTTT.